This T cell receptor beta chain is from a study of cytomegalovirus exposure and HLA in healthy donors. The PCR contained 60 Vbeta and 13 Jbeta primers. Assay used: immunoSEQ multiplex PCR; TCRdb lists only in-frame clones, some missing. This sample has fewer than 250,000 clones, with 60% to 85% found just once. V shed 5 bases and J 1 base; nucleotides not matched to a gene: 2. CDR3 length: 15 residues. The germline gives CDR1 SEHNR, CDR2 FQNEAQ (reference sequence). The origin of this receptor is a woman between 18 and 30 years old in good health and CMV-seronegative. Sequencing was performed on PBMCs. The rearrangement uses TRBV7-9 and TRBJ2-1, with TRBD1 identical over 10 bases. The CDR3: CASSTGQGSYNEQFF. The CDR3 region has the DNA TGTGCCAGCAGCACGGGACAGGGGTCCTACAATGAGCAGTTCTTC.